This T cell receptor (beta chain) came from a study of cytomegalovirus exposure and HLA in healthy donors (dated by TCRdb to about 2017). Notes on the research overall: According to an earlier analysis of 450 to 650 of the donors, some 180 million T cells yielded some 110 million unique TCR beta sequences and approximately 300 Gb of sequence data. An early release that covered more than 550 HLA-typed donors contained 300 to 350 gigabases of sequencing data and around 80 million unique TCR sequences. Among the 398 genotyped donors, approximately 82% belonged to the genetic ancestry cluster associated with self-reported Caucasian donors. The aim of the study was to test whether cataloging public T cell receptors could identify signatures of past pathogen exposure. The T cell repertoires of some 700 subjects were profiled by immunosequencing and related to cytomegalovirus serostatus. Along with the approximately 600-subject first cohort, a separate validation cohort of around 110 different subjects was used. To predict cytomegalovirus infection status, the study brought together high-throughput TCR immunosequencing, statistical association of individual TCRs with disease status, and machine learning. In a later analysis, previously published TCR beta repertoires from several hundred donors were re-analyzed and high-resolution HLA genotyping was added so that TCR occurrence patterns could be studied. In the later analysis, no new phenotypic data were used to find candidate immune exposures; instead, reliance was placed on TCR beta sequences and their occurrence across donors. An earlier analysis of a few hundred of the donors applied high-throughput TCR beta sequencing to assess whether each TCR beta V gene segment acted as functional or pseudogenic. Donor age, sex, ethnicity and CMV serostatus were compiled together with the repertoire data. In a later genetic analysis, genome-wide SNP genotypes for about 55% of the roughly 700 donors were used, and that subset was treated as a discovery cohort. All discovery cohort repertoires had been generated using a single sequencing platform. HLA typing covered class I and class II loci at four-digit resolution. The number of typed donors differed by locus: roughly 620-630 for A, B, C, DRB1 and DQB1; 522 for DQA1; approximately 600 for DPA1; and some 450 for DPB1. Four to six DR-DQ haplotypes were handled as single units for association and clustering, since linkage in the cohort was strong. Across around 400 genotyped donors of the cohort, an average of roughly 250,000 unique TCR beta nucleotide sequences per donor were sequenced, and roughly 17% of those sequences were non-productive. Overall study results and their limits: In a later analysis, over 15,000 TCR beta sequences were associated with specific HLA alleles at a false discovery rate of 0.05. In a later genetic analysis, fewer N-insertions in productive TCRs were reported among donors in an Asian-associated ancestry cluster than the roughly 640-donor mean. A few of the identified cytomegalovirus-associated TCR beta chains were confirmed in vitro to be specific for cytomegalovirus antigens. In an earlier analysis of around 600 of the donors, most TCR beta V segments appeared in productive rearrangements about 87% or about 30% of the time, broadly matching IMGT annotations. A further reported finding was that TCR beta sequences accurately predicted the HLA-A and HLA-B alleles for most subjects in the first cohort. Because the 87-base-pair reads could not distinguish some IMGT-functional V segments, including TRBV6-2 and TRBV6-3, those segments were excluded. Because HLA typing was unavailable for some donors at each locus, only the typed subset was used in association tests. In a later analysis, TCR association rates were found to vary across HLA loci, with the most associated TCRs seen for DRB1 alleles and the fewest for HLA-C alleles. A later analysis reported that several top co-occurrence clusters appeared linked to parvovirus B19, influenza, CMV and Epstein-Barr virus. When HLA alleles, especially DR and DQ, strongly co-occurred, attributing TCR associations to individual alleles was difficult. In a later analysis, HLA-associated TCR beta chains were found to be more clonally expanded and to have lower generation probabilities than equally common non-associated chains. A group of highly shared sequence variants was considered likely to be a technical artifact of the sequencing pipeline. An association between a missense DCLRE1C variant and V-gene and J-gene trimming of TCR beta chains was found in a later genetic analysis and replicated in an independent cohort. In both the original and validation cohorts, the classifier was reported to diagnose cytomegalovirus status with high specificity and sensitivity. CMV serostatus was the only immune exposure information available for the cohort. The cohort was sequenced for TCR beta chains only, and without alpha or paired-chain data the features that could be detected were limited. Presence/absence analyses assumed roughly uniform sequencing depth across donors, an assumption that may not hold. Across donors, most TCR sequences were observed very rarely, whereas some public TCRs were present in many individuals. In the study, some 180 TCR beta chains were listed as associated with cytomegalovirus. It was suggested by the authors that the approach could potentially be generalized to other disease states and immunological phenotypes. According to a later analysis, most CMV-associated TCR beta chains appeared to be HLA-restricted, and the HLA associations seemed to be driven largely by CMV exposure. Because counts were too low, roughly 18 rarely observed V segments, including chromosome 9 orphons, were left out of the earlier analysis of approximately 500 of the donors. Correlated functional status among segregating V segments might reflect linkage disequilibrium, but an unknown experimental factor could not be ruled out.

The germline V gene specifies SNHLY as CDR1 and FYNNEI as CDR2. Spanning cysteine to phenylalanine, the CDR3 consists of 16 amino acids. The kept DNA is CDR3 alone, 48 bases in frame from the first base. The germline V end is reduced by 3 bases and the J end by 5 bases; junction bases left unmatched: 10. Library prep was done by the immunoSEQ multiplex PCR assay. For the multiplex PCR, a mixture combining 60 forward primers for TCR Vbeta segments and 13 reverse primers for TCR Jbeta segments was used. Amplification of the CDR3 region of rearranged TCR beta genes was performed with a multiplex PCR assay on genomic DNA. On the Illumina HiSeq System, the amplified TCR beta libraries were sequenced as 87-base-pair reads. In the authors' own workflow: In a later analysis, some 80 million unique TCR beta chains were counted across the 500 to 700 repertoires, and about 9.9 million of these chains were shared by at least two donors. To remove PCR and sequencing errors, raw reads were error-corrected and collapsed into unique sequences using a nearest-neighbor algorithm that merged closely related sequences. V, D and J gene segments were assigned by aligning CDR3 sequences to IMGT reference sequences. For a sequence to be retained, a match of at least six nucleotides to both a V gene segment and a J gene segment was required. A rearrangement was called productive if the CDR3 had no stop codons and remained in frame with V and J, and every other rearrangement was called non-productive. Following IMGT convention, CDR3 was defined as the stretch from the second conserved V-encoded cysteine to the conserved J-encoded phenylalanine. In an earlier analysis of some 550 of the donors, sequences lacking an unambiguous match to a single V gene segment were excluded. An earlier analysis of a few hundred of the donors called V segments functional above 56.7% productive rearrangements and segregating when the between-donor standard deviation exceeded 5%. A statistical classification framework was built for diagnosing cytomegalovirus status from the catalog of TCR beta chain sequences. In a later analysis, TCR nucleotide sequences were compared against IMGT/GENE-DB human TR gene sequences so that V and J genes could be assigned. The TCRdist pipeline was used in a later analysis to assign CDR3 sequences and most-parsimonious VDJ recombination scenarios. In a later analysis, every TCR beta chain was defined by the combination of its CDR3 amino acid sequence and its V-gene family, and reads without a unique V-gene family were dropped. To address suspected cross-contamination and a sequencing artifact, a later analysis removed 592 highly shared, low-generation-probability nucleotide sequences. In a later analysis, a clonal expansion index for each public chain was calculated from normalized within-repertoire ranks of inferred template counts. Generation probabilities in a later analysis came from a VDJ recombination model fitted to out-of-frame rearrangements, and those results were checked against IGoR. Hypergeometric tests were used in a later analysis to score TCR-TCR, TCR-HLA and TCR-CMV co-occurrence, with a repertoire-size bias correction applied to the TCR pairs. In a later analysis, false discovery rates were estimated by permuting HLA or CMV assignments 20 times. In a later analysis, co-occurring TCRs were grouped using DBSCAN, and TCRdist sequence similarity was added for clustering within HLA-allele-positive subsets. Co-occurrence clustering excluded repertoires with fewer than 30,000 or more than 120,000 public chains, plus five with anomalous nucleotide sharing. Held by TCRdb, this immuneACCESS table contains in-frame sequences only and omits some clones. Under half of the omission traces to an unresolved V gene where checked; the cause of the rest is unknown. The DNA was the basis for D and trimming; V, J and clone size are from that table. The sample contains 100,000 to 150,000 clones, 75% to 85% of them found a single time. 1.9% of the sample goes to the ten largest clones.

In total, around 600 healthy bone marrow donors made up the cohort. All cohort members were sampled while nominally healthy, although unrecorded immune exposures were likely present. The donor tested CMV seronegative and was one of the 352 seronegative cohort members. A peripheral blood sample was collected from each donor, and TCR beta sequencing was performed on peripheral blood mononuclear cells. Genomic DNA extraction from the blood cell samples was performed with the Qiagen DNeasy Blood Extraction Kit. This clone was seen only once. The antigen it recognizes is unknown. No base-level quality is on record; no much larger clone is a single base apart.

The sequenced sample was PBMCs. The V and J segments used are TRBV2 and TRBJ2-5; a stretch of 9 junction bases matches TRBD1. The clonotype was recovered from a man in his fifties or sixties in good health and CMV-seronegative. The DNA reads TGTGCCAGCAGTGAGCCGAAGGACAGGGGCGGGGAGACCCAGTACTTC. Translated, this is CASSEPKDRGGETQYF. The CDR3 plus the reference TRBV2 and TRBJ2-5 genes for the other parts give the full variable domain: EPEVTQTPSHQVTQMGQEVILRCVPISNHLYFYWYRQILGQKVEFLVSFYNNEISEKSEIFDDQFSVERPDGSNFTLKIRSTKLEDSAMYFCASSEPKDRGGETQYFGPGTRLLVL.